Reported below is one T cell receptor (beta chain). Its target is unknown. This sample stems from a study of OX40 agonist ivuxolimab in advanced cancers. Study conclusions and caveats: Antigen targets of the expanded peripheral T cells went undetermined.

Measured with immunoSEQ multiplex PCR; TCRdb has only the in-frame clones, and not every one. The profile covers fewer than 65,000 clones, with about 94% appearing a single time and around a fifth taken by the ten largest. The CDR3 totals 14 residues. From germline, CDR1 is MNHEY and CDR2 SVGAGI. V lost 6 bases, J lost 1 base, and 12 bases lay in between. The receptor's source is an adult with an advanced solid tumor such as melanoma, head and neck, liver or kidney cancer. Sequencing used CD4+ or CD8+ T cells sorted from blood, obtained in a trial of the OX40 agonist ivuxolimab. The gene calls are TRBV6-5 and TRBJ2-5; a possible D gene is TRBD1 (5 bases). The CDR3 DNA is TGTGCCAGCAGGCCTCGACAGACCCAAGAGACCCAGTACTTC. Its protein product is CASRPRQTQETQYF.